The clone carrying this T cell receptor (beta chain) has at least ten counts. What it binds is unknown. These data originate in a study of T cells in Graves' hyperthyroidism and ophthalmopathy. Study-level points and caveats: Blood shared most expanded thyroid clonotypes above 0.001. Onset of ophthalmopathy came a median approximately 6.5 months after the model predicted it. In the analysis, a 13 V-J model separated ophthalmopathy from stable hyperthyroidism.

Amplification yielded TCR beta CDR3 regions, with RNA transcripts as the source. The HTBI primer set drove a first-round RT-PCR of the TCR CDR3. In TCRdb, the multiplex PCR reads were re-called with MiXCR into one record per CDR3 protein. The sample has 400,000 to 550,000 distinct CDR3 sequences, roughly 25% seen once. V dropped 6 bases and J dropped 7 bases, with 9 bases sitting between them. This CDR3 contains 12 residues. Germline-derived CDR1 and CDR2 are MNHEY and SVGAGI. Specimen: blood. The chain joins TRBV6-5 to TRBJ2-2; no clear D. The origin of this receptor is a woman under 40 with Graves' ophthalmopathy. In DNA, the CDR3 is TGTGCCAGCAGGCCTGATCTCGGGGAGCTGTTTTTT. This gives the protein CASRPDLGELFF.